What follows is one T cell receptor (beta chain) and its context. Enrollment of patients from Seattle took place during active infection, with longitudinal follow-up. V lost 5 bases, J lost 0 bases, and 10 bases lay in between. Germline loops: CDR1 GTSNPN, CDR2 SVGIG (reference sequence). CDR3 size: 14 residues. The sample is drawn from a study of blood T cell repertoires in COVID-19. On the study more broadly: The United States, Italy and Spain were the sources of the acute and convalescent COVID-19 samples. The analysed material was cDNA or gDNA that came from T cells, B-cell-depleted T cells, or PBMCs.

Method: immunoSEQ multiplex PCR; TCRdb's copy keeps in-frame clones and lacks some. The sample has 400,000 to 450,000 clones; 89% are singletons. The clonotype comes from a woman in her thirties or forties with COVID-19, enrolled during active disease. Sequenced material: peripheral blood. This chain links TRBV30 with TRBJ1-4, with D uncertain. The CDR3 region is CAWVGGATNEKLFF. The CDR3 coding sequence is TGTGCCTGGGTGGGAGGCGCAACTAATGAAAAACTGTTTTTT.